This is a list of T cell receptor beta chains from one sample in a study of T-cell reconstitution after alpha-beta-depleted transplantation in children. TCRdb independently ran MiXCR on the PCR reads; one entry per CDR3 protein. The table has some 530,000 distinct CDR3 sequences, around an eighth seen once. The sample here was PBMCs from the stem cell graft donor, taken from the stem cell graft. Receptor source: a human donor who donated a stem cell graft to a child with combined immunodeficiency. Both conserved end residues are part of each CDR3. The D gene is left open where the match is weak. Rows may omit the clone size; those that give it use once, few, many or a size class.

V: TRBV13; size: few; J: TRBJ2-4; D: NA; DNA: TGTGCCAGCAGCTTCTCCCAGGACATTCAGTACTTC; CDR3: CASSFSQDIQYF
V: TRBV6-5; size: many; J: TRBJ2-3; D: TRBD2; DNA: TGTGCCAGCAGTTTCGAAGCGGGAGTTACAGATACGCAGTATTTT; CDR3: CASSFEAGVTDTQYF
V: TRBV10-3; size: few; J: TRBJ2-3; D: NA; DNA: TGTGCCATCAGTGATCCTCGTGGGGACACAGATACGCAGTATTTT; CDR3: CAISDPRGDTDTQYF
V: TRBV3-1; size: NA; J: TRBJ2-2; D: TRBD2; DNA: TGTGCCAGCAGCCCTACGACTAGCGGAGATCGGTTTTTT; CDR3: CASSPTTSGDRFF
V: TRBV3-1; size: NA; J: TRBJ1-5; D: TRBD1; DNA: TGTGCCAGCAGCCCCTTCAGGGGGAGTCAGCCCCAGCATTTT; CDR3: CASSPFRGSQPQHF
V: TRBV28; size: many; J: TRBJ1-6; D: TRBD1; DNA: TGTGCCAGCAGTTTACCTTCAGGGGGCTCATCACCCCTCCACTTT; CDR3: CASSLPSGGSSPLHF
V: TRBV30; size: few; J: TRBJ2-7; D: TRBD1; DNA: TGTGCCTGGAGTACCCAGGGGGTCTACGAGCAGTACTTC; CDR3: CAWSTQGVYEQYF
V: TRBV20-1; size: NA; J: TRBJ1-1; D: NA; DNA: TGCAGTGCTGGCGGGGGAGAAGCAGTCACTGAAGCTTTCTTT; CDR3: CSAGGGEAVTEAFF
V: TRBV5-5; size: NA; J: TRBJ2-1; D: TRBD2; DNA: TGTGCCAGCAGGGCCACTAGCGGCTACAATGAGCAGTTCTTC; CDR3: CASRATSGYNEQFF
V: TRBV20-1; size: NA; J: TRBJ2-7; D: TRBD1; DNA: TGCAGTGCTAGGTCGTACAGGGGCTCCTACGAGCAGTACTTC; CDR3: CSARSYRGSYEQYF
V: TRBV7-2; size: few; J: TRBJ1-4; D: NA; DNA: TGTGCCAGCAGCCCCGTCCCGGGTTCTAATGAAAAACTGTTTTTT; CDR3: CASSPVPGSNEKLFF
V: TRBV4-1; size: many; J: TRBJ2-1; D: NA; DNA: TGCGCCAGCAGCCATGGTGGTACCAATGAGCAGTTCTTC; CDR3: CASSHGGTNEQFF
V: TRBV7-2; size: many; J: TRBJ2-7; D: TRBD1; DNA: TGTGCCAGCAGCTTACACAGGGGGCTCTCCTACGAGCAGTACTTC; CDR3: CASSLHRGLSYEQYF
V: TRBV4-1; size: few; J: TRBJ1-1; D: NA; DNA: TGCGCCAGCAGCCAAGATCGGGGCAGGGCCCTTACTCGAACTGAAGCTTTCTTT; CDR3: CASSQDRGRALTRTEAFF
V: TRBV10-3; size: many; J: TRBJ1-1; D: NA; DNA: TGTGCCATCAGTGGGGGTAGAGAGAGAAGGAACACTGAAGCTTTCTTT; CDR3: CAISGGRERRNTEAFF
V: TRBV20-1; size: few; J: TRBJ2-7; D: TRBD2; DNA: TGCAGTGCTAGTTTCGGGGGGATCAACGAGCAGTACTTC; CDR3: CSASFGGINEQYF
V: TRBV2; size: few; J: TRBJ2-2; D: NA; DNA: TGTGCCAGCGGGGCGGGGCAGAATAAAGGGGAGCTGTTTTTT; CDR3: CASGAGQNKGELFF
V: TRBV5-6; size: NA; J: TRBJ2-1; D: NA; DNA: TGTGCCAGCAGCTTGGAGTTTCGCGTGAGCTCCTACAATGAGCAGTTCTTC; CDR3: CASSLEFRVSSYNEQFF
V: TRBV6-2/TRBV6-3; size: NA; J: TRBJ2-4; D: TRBD1; DNA: TGTGCCAGCCGGGGTTTGGGACAGGGGCGGAACATTCAGTACTTC; CDR3: CASRGLGQGRNIQYF
V: TRBV6-5; size: many; J: TRBJ2-2; D: NA; DNA: TGTGCCAGCAGTTTTCTGGCGGCAGGCAACACCGGGGAGCTGTTTTTT; CDR3: CASSFLAAGNTGELFF
V: TRBV6-5; size: few; J: TRBJ2-5; D: NA; DNA: TGTGCCAGCAGCCTATCGGGGCTACAAGAGACCCAGTACTTC; CDR3: CASSLSGLQETQYF
V: TRBV7-2; size: many; J: TRBJ2-7; D: TRBD2; DNA: TGTGCCAGCAGCTTGGGGTATAGCGGGAGTTTTTACGAGCAGTACTTC; CDR3: CASSLGYSGSFYEQYF